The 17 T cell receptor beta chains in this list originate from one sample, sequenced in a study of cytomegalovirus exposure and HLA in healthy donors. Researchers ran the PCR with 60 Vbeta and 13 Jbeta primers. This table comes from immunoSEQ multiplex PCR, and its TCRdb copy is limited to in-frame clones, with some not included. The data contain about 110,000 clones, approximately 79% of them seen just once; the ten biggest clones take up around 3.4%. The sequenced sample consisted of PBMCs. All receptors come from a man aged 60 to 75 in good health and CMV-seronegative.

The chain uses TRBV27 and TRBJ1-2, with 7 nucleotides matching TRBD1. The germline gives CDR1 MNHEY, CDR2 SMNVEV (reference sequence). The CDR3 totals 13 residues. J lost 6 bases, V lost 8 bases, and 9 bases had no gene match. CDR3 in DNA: TGTGCCAGCGGCAAAGACAGGGTTAATGGCTACACCTTC. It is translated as CASGKDRVNGYTF.

CDR3 nucleotide sequence: TGTGCCAGCAGCTTCCAGGGGGCTCTCAATTCACCCCTCCACTTT. Translation gives CASSFQGALNSPLHF. The J gene is TRBJ1-6, the V gene TRBV7-9, with TRBD1 matching over 8 bases. The CDR3 is made up of 15 amino acids. Germline CDR1 is SEHNR and CDR2 is FQNEAQ (reference sequence). Germline trimming cut 3 bases from V and 7 bases from J; bases unmatched to any gene: 5.

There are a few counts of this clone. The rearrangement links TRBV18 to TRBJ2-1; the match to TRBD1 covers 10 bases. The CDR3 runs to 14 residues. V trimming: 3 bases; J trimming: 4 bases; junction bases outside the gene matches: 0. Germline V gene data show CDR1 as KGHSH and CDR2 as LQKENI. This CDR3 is CASSPGQGYNEQFF. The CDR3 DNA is TGTGCCAGCTCACCGGGACAGGGGTACAATGAGCAGTTCTTC. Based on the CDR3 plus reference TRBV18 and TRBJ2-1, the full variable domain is NAGVMQNPRHLVRRRGQEARLRCSPMKGHSHVYWYRQLPEEGLKFMVYLQKENIIDESGMPKERFSAEFPKEGPSILRIQQVVRGDSAAYFCASSPGQGYNEQFFGPGTRLTVL.

The CDR3 DNA is TGCAGCGTTGGAGGAAACGGGAATGAAAAACTGTTTTTT. Encoded protein: CSVGGNGNEKLFF. The chain is built from TRBV29-1 and TRBJ1-4, with no clear D. The CDR3 contains 13 residues. The germline CDR1 and CDR2 sequences are SQVTM and ANQGSEA. With 4 bases removed from V and 5 bases from J, the gap between germline ends came to 11 bases.

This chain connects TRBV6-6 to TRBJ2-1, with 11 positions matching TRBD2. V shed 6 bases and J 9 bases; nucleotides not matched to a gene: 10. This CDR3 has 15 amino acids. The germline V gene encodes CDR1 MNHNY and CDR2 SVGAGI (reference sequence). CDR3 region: CASSYSGGAVLEQFF. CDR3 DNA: TGTGCCAGCAGCTATAGCGGGGGGGCCGTACTTGAGCAGTTCTTC.

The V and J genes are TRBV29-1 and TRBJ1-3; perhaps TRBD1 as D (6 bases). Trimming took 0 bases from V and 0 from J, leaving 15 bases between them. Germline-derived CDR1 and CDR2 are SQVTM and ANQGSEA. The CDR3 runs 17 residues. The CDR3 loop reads CSVEDHGRGTSGNTIYF. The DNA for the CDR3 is TGCAGCGTTGAAGATCATGGCAGGGGCACCTCTGGAAACACCATATATTTT. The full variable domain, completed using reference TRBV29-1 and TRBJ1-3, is SAVISQKPSRDICQRGTSLTIQCQVDSQVTMMFWYRQQPGQSLTLIATANQGSEATYESGFVIDKFPISRPNLTFSTLTVSNMSPEDSSIYLCSVEDHGRGTSGNTIYFGEGSWLTVV.

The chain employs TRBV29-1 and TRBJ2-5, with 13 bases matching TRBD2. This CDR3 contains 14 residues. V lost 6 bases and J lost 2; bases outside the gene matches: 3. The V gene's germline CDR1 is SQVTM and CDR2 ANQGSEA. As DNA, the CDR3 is TGCAGCGTCAGACTAGCGGGGGGACAAGAGACCCAGTACTTC. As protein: CSVRLAGGQETQYF.

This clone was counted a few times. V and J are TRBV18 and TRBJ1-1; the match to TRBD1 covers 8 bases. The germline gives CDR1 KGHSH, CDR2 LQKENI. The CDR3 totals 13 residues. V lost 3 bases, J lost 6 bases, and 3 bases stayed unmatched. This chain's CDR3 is CASSPDRAAEAFF. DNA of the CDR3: TGTGCCAGCTCACCGGACAGGGCGGCTGAAGCTTTCTTT.

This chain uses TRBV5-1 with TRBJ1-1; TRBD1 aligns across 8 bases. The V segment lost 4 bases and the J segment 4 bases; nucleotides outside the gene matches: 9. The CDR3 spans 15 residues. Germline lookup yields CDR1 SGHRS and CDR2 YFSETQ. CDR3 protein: CASSPTLDRATEAFF. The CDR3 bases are TGCGCCAGCAGCCCTACCTTGGACAGGGCCACTGAAGCTTTCTTT.

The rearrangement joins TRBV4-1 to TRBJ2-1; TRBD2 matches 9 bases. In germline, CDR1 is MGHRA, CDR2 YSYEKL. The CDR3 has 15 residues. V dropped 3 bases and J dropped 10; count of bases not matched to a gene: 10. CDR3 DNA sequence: TGCGCCAGCAGCCAGAGCGGGGGGCGGACAAGGGAGCAGTTCTTC. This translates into CASSQSGGRTREQFF.

CDR3 region: CASSLGQGRYGYTF. As DNA, the CDR3 is TGTGCCAGCAGCTTGGGACAGGGGAGGTATGGCTACACCTTC. The V and J genes are TRBV7-2 and TRBJ1-2; the match to TRBD1 covers 10 bases. V dropped 3 bases and J dropped 5; count of bases not matched to a gene: 3. Germline assignment: CDR1 SGHTA and CDR2 FQGNSA. The CDR3 extends over 14 amino acids. Full variable domain (rest looked up from reference TRBV7-2 and TRBJ1-2): GAGVSQSPSNKVTEKGKDVELRCDPISGHTALYWYRQSLGQGLEFLIYFQGNSAPDKSGLPSDRFSAERTGGSVSTLTIQRTQQEDSAVYLCASSLGQGRYGYTFGSGTRLTVV.

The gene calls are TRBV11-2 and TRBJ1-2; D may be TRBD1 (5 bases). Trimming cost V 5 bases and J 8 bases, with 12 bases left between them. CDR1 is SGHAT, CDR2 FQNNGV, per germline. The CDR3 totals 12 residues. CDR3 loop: CASSHQGAGYTF. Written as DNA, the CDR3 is TGTGCCAGCAGCCACCAGGGTGCGGGCTACACCTTC.

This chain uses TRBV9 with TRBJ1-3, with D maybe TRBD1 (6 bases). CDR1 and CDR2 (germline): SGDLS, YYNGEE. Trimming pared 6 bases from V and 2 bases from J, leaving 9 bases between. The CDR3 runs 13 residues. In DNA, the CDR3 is TGTGCCAGCAACAGGGAACCTGGAAACACCATATATTTT. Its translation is CASNREPGNTIYF.

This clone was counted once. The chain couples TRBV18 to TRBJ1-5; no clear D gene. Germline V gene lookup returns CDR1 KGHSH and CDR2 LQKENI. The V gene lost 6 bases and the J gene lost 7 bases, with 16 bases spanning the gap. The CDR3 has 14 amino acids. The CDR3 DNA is TGTGCCAGCTCCCTCAGGATTTCGCAGCAGCCCCAGCATTTT. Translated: CASSLRISQQPQHF.

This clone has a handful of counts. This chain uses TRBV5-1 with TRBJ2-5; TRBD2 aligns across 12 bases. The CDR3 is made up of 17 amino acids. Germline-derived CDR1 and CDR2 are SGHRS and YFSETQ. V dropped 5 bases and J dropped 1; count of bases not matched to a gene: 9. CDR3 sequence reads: CASRQRTSGTLQETQYF. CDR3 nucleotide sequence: TGCGCCAGCAGACAACGGACTAGCGGGACCCTCCAAGAGACCCAGTACTTC.

The CDR3 is CASSGGGQIGTDTQYF. The CDR3 DNA reads as TGCGCCAGCAGCGGCGGGGGGCAGATAGGAACAGATACGCAGTATTTT. The chain links TRBV5-1 to TRBJ2-3, with TRBD2 matching over 8 bases. The CDR3 contains 16 residues. Looked up from germline, CDR1 is SGHRS and CDR2 is YFSETQ. J was trimmed by 3 bases and V by 4 bases; bases with no gene match: 10.

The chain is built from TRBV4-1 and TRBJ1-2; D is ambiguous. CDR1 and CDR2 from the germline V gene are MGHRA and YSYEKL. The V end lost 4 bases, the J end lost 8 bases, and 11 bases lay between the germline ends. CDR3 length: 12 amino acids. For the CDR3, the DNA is TGCGCCAGCAGCCTACGTGAGGGAGGCTACACCTTC. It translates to CASSLREGGYTF.